This TCR beta chain stems from a study of cytomegalovirus exposure and HLA in healthy donors. As regards this clone: Its target is unknown.

The CDR3 sequence is 15 residues long. Germline lookup yields CDR1 SGHRS and CDR2 YFSETQ. The germline V and J ends were trimmed by 4 bases and 1 base, with 13 bases remaining between them. TCRdb keeps only in-frame clones here, not all; method: immunoSEQ multiplex PCR. The repertoire holds 100,000 to 150,000 clones, with about 88% as singletons. Study conclusions and caveats: Reportedly, cytomegalovirus status was diagnosed with high sensitivity and specificity. In the approximately 120 validation repertoires, a later analysis found that first-cohort TCR clusters tended to co-occur. There were fewer than 200 TCR beta chains listed as cytomegalovirus-associated. There were a few CMV-associated chains whose specificity for CMV antigens was confirmed in vitro.

The gene calls are TRBV5-1 and TRBJ2-3, with TRBD2 as a possible D gene (5 bases). Sequencing input: PBMCs. The clonotype originates from a woman under 30 in good health and CMV-seronegative. For the CDR3, the DNA is TGCGCCAGCAGCCCCGCGGGCGGCCGCACAGATACGCAGTATTTT. Translation: CASSPAGGRTDTQYF.